The 12 T cell receptor beta chains below all came from one sample that was sequenced in a study. Each CDR3 protein gets one entry after TCRdb re-called the 5' RACE reads with MiXCR. The table includes about 8,900 distinct CDR3 sequences, over 25% detected once. The sequenced material came from naive CD4+ T cells sorted from a lymph node. Subset specified: naive CD4+ T cells, CD4+CD45RA+CD25-. These receptors were taken from a female donor with breast cancer.

As to this clonotype: A much larger clone lies one base from this, so it may be a read error. V is TRBV9 and J is TRBJ2-1, with TRBD1 as a possible D gene (6 bases). CDR1 SGDLS and CDR2 YYNGEE come from the germline V gene. This CDR3 is built from 15 residues. DNA of the CDR3: TGTGCCAACAGCGTAGCTGTGGGACACCTCAATGAGCAGTTCTTC. It specifies CANSVAVGHLNEQFF. The full variable domain, rest sourced from reference TRBV9 and TRBJ2-1, is DSGVTQTPKHLITATGQRVTLRCSPRSGDLSVYWYQQSLDQGLQFLIQYYNGEERAKGNILERFSAQQFPDLHSELNLSSLELGDSALYFCANSVAVGHLNEQFFGPGTRLTVL.

This clonotype was seen repeatedly, ten times or more. The rearrangement uses TRBV6-5 and TRBJ1-4; TRBD1 might be the D (5 bases). Germline V gene data show CDR1 as MNHEY and CDR2 as SVGAGI. The V end was cut by 4 bases, the J end by 4 bases, with 13 bases between. The CDR3 runs to 15 residues. CDR3 DNA: TGTGCCAGCAGTTCCACGGAGGGACGTAATGAAAAACTGTTTTTT. It translates to CASSSTEGRNEKLFF.

This clonotype is medium-sized by share. The rearrangement links TRBV20-1 to TRBJ1-5; maybe TRBD1 (5 bases). The germline V gene encodes CDR1 DFQATT and CDR2 SNEGSKA (reference sequence). Trimming shortened V by 6 bases and J by 4 bases, and 13 bases separated the two germline ends. This CDR3 is 13 amino acids long. This CDR3 is CSATHGGNQPQHF. CDR3 coding DNA: TGCAGTGCCACCCACGGGGGGAATCAGCCCCAGCATTTT.

By share of the sample, this clonotype is medium-sized. The chain joins TRBV11-2 to TRBJ1-1, with 7 bases aligning to TRBD1. Germline values: CDR1 SGHAT, CDR2 FQNNGV. This CDR3 has 15 residues. V lost 4 bases and J lost 5; bases outside the gene matches: 10. Here the CDR3 reads CASSYNSGGRTEAFF. CDR3 DNA sequence: TGTGCCAGCAGCTACAACTCAGGGGGTCGTACTGAAGCTTTCTTT.

The V and J genes are TRBV11-2 and TRBJ2-7; the D gene could be TRBD1 or TRBD2 (5 bases each). V was pared by 5 bases and J by 3 bases, with 14 bases between. Germline V gene data show CDR1 as SGHAT and CDR2 as FQNNGV. The CDR3 totals 14 residues. The chain's CDR3 is CASSVRRGFYEQYF. In DNA form, the CDR3 reads TGTGCCAGCAGCGTCCGCCGGGGCTTCTACGAGCAGTACTTC.

This clonotype is labeled as medium-sized. The V gene is TRBV12-3 or TRBV12-4, the J gene TRBJ1-6; D is possibly TRBD1 (5 bases). The CDR3 is 14 residues long. Trimming took off 5 bases at V and 7 bases at J, with 12 bases between the two ends. The CDR3 region is CASSAGLENSPLHF. The DNA for the CDR3 is TGTGCCAGCAGTGCGGGACTTGAGAATTCACCCCTCCACTTT.

This clonotype has at least ten counts. This chain links TRBV7-9 with TRBJ1-1; D gene ambiguous. CDR1 and CDR2 (germline): SEHNR, FQNEAQ (reference sequence). The CDR3 is 13 residues long. Trimming stripped 3 bases from V and 8 bases from J, with 13 bases between. The DNA for the CDR3 is TGTGCCAGCAGCTTGTTACCTGCTCGGGAAGCTTTCTTT. Its protein product is CASSLLPAREAFF. The entire variable domain, with the rest obtained from reference TRBV7-9 and TRBJ1-1, is as follows: DTGVSQNPRHKITKRGQNVTFRCDPISEHNRLYWYRQTLGQGPEFLTYFQNEAQLEKSRLLSDRFSAERPKGSFSTLEIQRTEQGDSAMYLCASSLLPAREAFFGQGTRLTVV.

By sample fraction, this clonotype is medium-sized (0.01 to 0.1%). V gene TRBV29-1 combines with J gene TRBJ2-1; TRBD2 agrees at 9 bases. Germline CDR1 reads SQVTM; CDR2 reads ANQGSEA. CDR3 length equals 13 residues. Unmatched junction bases numbered 5, after V lost 7 bases and J lost 4 bases. DNA of the CDR3: TGCAGCGCTAGGACTAGCGCTTACAATGAGCAGTTCTTC. Translating it yields CSARTSAYNEQFF.

A remark on this clonotype: At one end, the junction sequence differs from germline, possibly due to a read error. The chain has TRBV12-3 or TRBV12-4 and TRBJ1-5; D is unclear. This CDR3 has 13 residues. CDR3 region: CASSLGGNQSQHF. CDR3 DNA: TGTGCCAGCAGTTTAGGAGGGAATCAGTCCCAGCATTTT.

In its sample, this clonotype ranks as medium-sized. The V and J genes are TRBV28 and TRBJ2-2, with 8 positions matching TRBD2. Germline loops: CDR1 MDHEN, CDR2 SYDVKM. Trimming removed 7 bases from V and 4 bases from J; junction bases left unmatched: 14. The CDR3 is made up of 17 amino acids. The CDR3 DNA sequence: TGTGCCAGCACGAGCTTGCGGGGGGCGCGAGGCACCGGGGAGCTGTTTTTT. Translation gives CASTSLRGARGTGELFF.

This clonotype counts as medium-sized. The rearrangement uses TRBV12-3 or TRBV12-4 and TRBJ2-7; 10 nucleotides align to TRBD1. After removal of 5 bases from V and 4 bases from J, the junction contained 5 bases not matched to a gene. The CDR3 runs 14 residues. The CDR3 region has the DNA TGTGCCAGCAGTACCCGACAGGGGGCGTACGAGCAGTACTTC. Amino acids: CASSTRQGAYEQYF.

The genes are TRBV9 and TRBJ2-5; 9 positions agree with TRBD1. The V and J ends lost 4 bases and 4 bases, in that order; junction bases with no gene match: 5. CDR1 and CDR2 (germline): SGDLS, YYNGEE. The length of the CDR3 is 14 residues. The CDR3 here is CASSPDRGRETQYF. For the CDR3, the DNA is TGTGCCAGCAGCCCAGACAGGGGGAGAGAGACCCAGTACTTC. Filled out from reference TRBV9 and TRBJ2-5, the complete variable domain reads DSGVTQTPKHLITATGQRVTLRCSPRSGDLSVYWYQQSLDQGLQFLIQYYNGEERAKGNILERFSAQQFPDLHSELNLSSLELGDSALYFCASSPDRGRETQYFGPGTRLLVL.